This TCR beta chain was sequenced during a study of shared clonotypes between healthy human individuals. The method was immunoSEQ multiplex PCR; TCRdb's version includes in-frame clones alone and lacks a portion of them. Of millions of clones in the sample, roughly nine tenths were seen once. The ends were cut back, 0 bases at V and 0 bases at J, with 8 bases in the middle. In germline, CDR1 is LGHNA, CDR2 YSLEER. The CDR3 is 15 residues long. In its sample, this clone was seen once. The TCR comes from a man younger than 35 in good health. The chain is built from TRBV4-3 and TRBJ1-1; D remains ambiguous. The sample taken for sequencing was naive CD4+ T cells sorted from blood. Subset in this sample: CD45RA+ positively selected. The CDR3 DNA follows: TGCGCCAGCAGCCAAGAGGCCCAGGTGAACACTGAAGCTTTCTTT. This codes for CASSQEAQVNTEAFF.